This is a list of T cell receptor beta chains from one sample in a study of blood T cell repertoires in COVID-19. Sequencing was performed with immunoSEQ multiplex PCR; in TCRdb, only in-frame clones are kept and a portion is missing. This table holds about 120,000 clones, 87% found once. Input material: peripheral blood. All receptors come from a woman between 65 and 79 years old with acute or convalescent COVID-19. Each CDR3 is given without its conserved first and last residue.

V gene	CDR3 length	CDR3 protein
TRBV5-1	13	ASSWGHESAETQY
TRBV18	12	ASSPRTGEGGYT
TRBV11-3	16	ASSPRGQNYFMNTEAF
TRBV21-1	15	ASSAPGAGGGTDTQY
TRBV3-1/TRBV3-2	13	ASSQGPGFTDTQY
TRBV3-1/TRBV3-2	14	ASSWGPGGAIDTQY
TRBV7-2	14	ASSETAGGGFYEQY
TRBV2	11	ASSVTGLVRQF
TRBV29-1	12	SVLPGAIAYEQY
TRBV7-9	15	ASSLSRSGGATDTQY
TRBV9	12	ASSGGQEYQPQH
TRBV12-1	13	ASSFIMYRQETQY
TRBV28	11	ASSFGRVYEQY
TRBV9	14	ASSPGTAVYTDTQY
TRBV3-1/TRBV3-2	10	ASSQSSYEQY
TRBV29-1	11	SVTRTGAYEQY
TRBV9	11	ASKRALDNEQF
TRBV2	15	ASFTSGTVLMGNTIY
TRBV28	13	ASRTRDRVTTEAF
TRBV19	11	ASSMTDRPGYT
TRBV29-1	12	SVATGLAGSPLH
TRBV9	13	ASSVGQGVVETQY
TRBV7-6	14	ASSLVGTGGLYEQY
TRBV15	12	ATSRGGSNTEAF
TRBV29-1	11	SVQGSSTDTQY
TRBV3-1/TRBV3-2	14	ASSQGRGTSQETQY
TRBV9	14	ASSVDGQGKNSPLH
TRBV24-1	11	ATSRTGGQPQH
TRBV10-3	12	AISERQERQPQH
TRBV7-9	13	ASSSRDRGPLFQF
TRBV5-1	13	ASSSSGGYTGELF
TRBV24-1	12	ATSGPQDRQPQH
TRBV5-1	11	ASSHGSSDTQY
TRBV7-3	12	ASSSGLATDTQY
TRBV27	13	ASSFTGAANYGYT
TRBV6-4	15	ASSDSPGQGAYNEQF
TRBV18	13	ASSRSPDRNNEQF
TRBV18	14	ASSPPGQGSIGGYT
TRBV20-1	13	SASGSGSGANVLT
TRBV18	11	ASSIDRQYGYT
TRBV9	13	ASSVRQGTDYEQY
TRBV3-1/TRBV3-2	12	ASSQAPGSYEQY
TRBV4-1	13	ASSQAQGSFYEQY
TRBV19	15	ASSVHQGGRSNQPQH
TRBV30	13	ASIRAPVTGNTIY
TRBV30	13	AWSGRDRDNSPLH
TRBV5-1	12	ASSWGLVPDTQY
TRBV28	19	ASSFGWTGALFESSGYEQY
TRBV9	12	ASSVAGSGNEQF
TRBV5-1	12	ASSLDRARGVLT
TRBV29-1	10	SVAAGGTEAF
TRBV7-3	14	ASSLRTGLTYNEQF
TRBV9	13	ASSIGTGLYNEQF
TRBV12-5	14	ASGPGQGNSGNTIY